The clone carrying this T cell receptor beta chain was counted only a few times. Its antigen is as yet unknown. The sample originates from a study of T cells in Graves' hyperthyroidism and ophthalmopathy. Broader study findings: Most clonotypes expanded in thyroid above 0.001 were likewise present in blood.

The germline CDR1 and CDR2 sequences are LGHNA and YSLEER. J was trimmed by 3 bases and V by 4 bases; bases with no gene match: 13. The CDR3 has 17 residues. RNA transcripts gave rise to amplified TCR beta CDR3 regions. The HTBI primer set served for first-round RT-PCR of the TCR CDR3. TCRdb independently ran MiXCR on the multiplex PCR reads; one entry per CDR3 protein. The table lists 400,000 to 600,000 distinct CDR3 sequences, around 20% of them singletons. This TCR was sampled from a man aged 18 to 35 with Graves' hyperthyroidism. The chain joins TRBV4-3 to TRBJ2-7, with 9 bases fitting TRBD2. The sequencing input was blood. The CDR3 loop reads CASSPPFSGSSHYEQYF. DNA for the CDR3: TGCGCCAGCAGCCCCCCCTTTAGCGGGAGCAGCCACTACGAGCAGTACTTC.